The 11 T cell receptor beta chains presented below share a single source sample, sequenced in a study of shared clonotypes between healthy human individuals. TCRdb keeps only in-frame clones here, not all; method: immunoSEQ multiplex PCR. The sample holds approximately 530,000 clones, roughly 95% seen once. The specimen was naive CD4+ T cells sorted from blood. As for subset: CD45RA+ positively selected. These receptors were obtained from a young woman in good health.

This clone appeared a few times. The rearrangement links TRBV4-2 to TRBJ2-7, with TRBD2 matching 7 bases. The CDR3 is 16 residues long. Per germline, CDR1 LGHNA and CDR2 YNFKEQ. V trimming: 1 base; J trimming: 0 bases; junction bases outside the gene matches: 6. CDR3: CASSQVASGDSYEQYF. CDR3 coding DNA: TGTGCCAGCAGCCAAGTGGCTAGCGGAGACTCCTACGAGCAGTACTTC.

The V and J genes are TRBV5-1 and TRBJ1-2; a possible D gene is TRBD1 (6 bases). Trimming took 4 bases from V and 4 from J, leaving 23 bases between them. The germline V gene encodes CDR1 SGHRS and CDR2 YFSETQ. The CDR3 has 17 residues. The CDR3 DNA reads TGCGCCAGCAGCAACCCGGGACAAGGAACCCACACCTATGGCTACACCTTC. Amino acids: CASSNPGQGTHTYGYTF. Filled out from reference TRBV5-1 and TRBJ1-2, the complete variable domain reads KAGVTQTPRYLIKTRGQQVTLSCSPISGHRSVSWYQQTPGQGLQFLFEYFSETQRNKGNFPGRFSGRQFSNSRSEMNVSTLELGDSALYLCASSNPGQGTHTYGYTFGSGTRLTVV.

The table lists this clone with a count of one. Other nucleotide sequences in the sample specify the same CDR3. The rearrangement links TRBV20-1 to TRBJ1-4; unclear D gene. The V end was cut by 6 bases, the J end by 7 bases, with 9 bases between. The CDR3 contains 11 residues. Germline lookup yields CDR1 DFQATT and CDR2 SNEGSKA (reference sequence). CDR3 sequence reads: CSAHTPEKLFF. In nucleotides, the CDR3 is TGCAGTGCCCATACCCCTGAAAAACTGTTTTTT.

The chain combines TRBV9 with TRBJ2-7; TRBD1 matches at 9 bases. CDR1 is SGDLS and CDR2 is YYNGEE in the germline V gene. V shed 0 bases and J 5 bases; nucleotides not matched to a gene: 12. The CDR3 is 17 amino acids. CDR3 residues: CASSVGIGGDRAHEQYF. In DNA, the CDR3 is TGTGCCAGCAGCGTAGGGATTGGAGGGGACAGGGCCCACGAGCAGTACTTC.

The rearrangement uses TRBV19 and TRBJ2-1, with a possible D match to TRBD2 (6 bases). Trimming removed 0 bases at V and 8 bases at J, with 14 bases between. The CDR3 sequence is 15 residues long. Germline loops: CDR1 LNHDA, CDR2 SQIVND (reference sequence). The CDR3 bases are TGTGCCAGTAGTATAGACAGGTCAGGCGGGGATGAGCAGTTCTTC. This codes for CASSIDRSGGDEQFF. The full variable domain, its missing parts supplied by reference TRBV19 and TRBJ2-1, is DGGITQSPKYLFRKEGQNVTLSCEQNLNHDAMYWYRQDPGQGLRLIYYSQIVNDFQKGDIAEGYSVSREKKESFPLTVTSAQKNPTAFYLCASSIDRSGGDEQFFGPGTRLTVL.

This chain uses TRBV23-1 with TRBJ1-5; no firm D call. TRBV23-1 belongs to the ORF category, with a function that is uncertain. The CDR3 consists of 14 residues. Trimming cost V 8 bases and J 4 bases, with 15 bases left between them. CDR3 region: CASRWRIDNQPQHF. The DNA for the CDR3 is TGCGCCAGCCGGTGGCGTATCGATAATCAGCCCCAGCATTTT.

This chain links TRBV11-3 with TRBJ2-5; perhaps TRBD1 as D (6 bases). The V end lost 1 base, the J end lost 2 bases, and 8 bases lay between the germline ends. Germline assignment: CDR1 SGHNT and CDR2 YENEEA. The CDR3 is 14 residues long. The CDR3 loop is CASSLGGGQETQYF. In nucleotides, the CDR3 is TGTGCCAGCAGCTTAGGAGGGGGTCAAGAGACCCAGTACTTC.

The genes are TRBV7-8 and TRBJ2-7, with TRBD2 matching 8 bases. Germline CDR1 is SGHVS and CDR2 is FQNEAQ. Unmatched junction bases numbered 12, after V lost 4 bases and J lost 4 bases. This CDR3 has 16 residues. The CDR3 here is CASSSTSLAGGYEQYF. CDR3 coding DNA: TGTGCCAGCAGCTCCACATCGCTAGCGGGCGGATACGAGCAGTACTTC.

The chain uses TRBV2 and TRBJ1-4; no definite D call. Trimming removed 4 bases at V and 3 bases at J, with 12 bases between. The CDR3 runs 15 residues. From germline, CDR1 is SNHLY and CDR2 FYNNEI. DNA of the CDR3: TGTGCCAGCAGTGTTGGCGGGATAGCTAATGAAAAACTGTTTTTT. It translates to CASSVGGIANEKLFF.

V and J are TRBV5-1 and TRBJ1-2; D is possibly TRBD1 (6 bases). CDR1 SGHRS and CDR2 YFSETQ come from the germline V gene. The CDR3 totals 14 residues. V was pared by 5 bases and J by 4 bases, with 15 bases between. For the CDR3, the DNA is TGCGCCAGCAGTAGGGGGGAATCTCCCTATGGCTACACCTTC. As protein: CASSRGESPYGYTF.

The V gene is TRBV29-1, the J gene TRBJ2-2; D gene ambiguous. Germline V gives CDR1 SQVTM, CDR2 ANQGSEA. Trimming shortened V by 7 bases and J by 0 bases, and 9 bases separated the two germline ends. CDR3 size: 13 residues. The CDR3 reads CSGRRTNTGELFF. The CDR3 nucleotides are TGCAGCGGTCGACGTACGAACACCGGGGAGCTGTTTTTT.